The entry that follows covers one T cell receptor (beta chain) sequence. Its binding antigen is unknown. No base-level quality is on record; no much larger clone is a single base apart. Library generation was performed with PCR. TCRdb shows the sequencer as Illumina HiSeq 2500. To normalize quantification of the TCRbeta repertoire, the TCR libraries were built with molecular barcoding that relied on unique molecular identifiers. TCRdb trimmed public reads at Q25 via fastp, called clones via MiXCR and kept in-frame beta chains. One record per CDR3 amino acid sequence lists the most common genes and DNA. The sample profile shows about 210,000 distinct CDR3 sequences; approximately 17% of them were found once. The ten most abundant clones make up 40% to 50% of the sample. This entry comes from a study of T-cell reconstitution after alpha-beta-depleted transplantation in children (dated by TCRdb to about 2016). At the level of the whole study: T-cell immune reconstitution after TCRalphabeta/CD19-depleted allogeneic hematopoietic cell transplantation in children was quantitatively tracked in the study by means of TCR repertoire profiling.

Broader findings and caveats from the paper: About two months after transplant, the apparently early recovery of alphabetaT-cell counts reportedly depended on just several hundred clones that had expanded rapidly and came from non-depleted graft cells. The high TCRbeta diversity at day 60 in some patients was ascribed to recipient T cells and intrathymic progenitors that had survived conditioning. Over subsequent months, a decline in hyperexpanded clone frequencies was noted, and after one year, T-cell counts and TCRbeta diversity were mostly ascribed to newly produced T cells.

Based on the germline V gene (reference sequence), the CDR1 and CDR2 sequences are MNHEY and SMNVEV. From its cysteine to its phenylalanine, the CDR3 spans 14 amino acids. Only CDR3 DNA remains: 42 bases, in frame from the first base. V has 0 bases trimmed and J has 8 bases trimmed; junction bases matching no gene number 6. Taken with the paper, the label for treatment or condition translates to: allogeneic hematopoietic cell transplantation with graft depleted of TCRalphabeta T cells and CD19 B cells. Transplant recipients were children who received TCRalphabeta/CD19-depleted allogeneic hematopoietic cell grafts.

The chain uses TRBV27 and TRBJ1-2, and TRBD1 matches 7 of the central bases. The TCR originated in a male patient between 2 and 15 years old who had a stem cell transplant for acute lymphoblastic leukemia, so the T cells may come from the graft donor. The sequences come from PBMCs, mostly from graft donor cells, collected 360 days after TCRalphabeta/CD19-depleted stem cell transplant. The CDR3 reads as follows: CASSLSPTGKGYTF. The DNA sequence is as follows: TGTGCCAGCAGTTTATCGCCGACAGGGAAGGGCTACACCTTC.